Listed below are T cell receptor beta chains from one sample, sequenced in a study of T cell changes during pregnancy in multiple sclerosis. Clones were read by immunoSEQ multiplex PCR, and TCRdb kept only the in-frame ones, dropping some. The repertoire holds some 64,000 clones, with 92% as singletons. The input for sequencing was peripheral blood, taken in the first trimester of pregnancy. These receptors all come from a female donor with multiple sclerosis, enrolled in a pregnancy study. Each CDR3 is given with its conserved first and last residue. A D gene is named only where the DNA matches it firmly. The listing skips clone size in some rows; elsewhere it reads once, few, many or a size class.

.	TRBV7-9	once	TRBJ1-1	CASSLSTVNTEAFF	TGTGCCAGCAGCTTATCAACGGTGAACACTGAAGCTTTCTTT
TRBD1	TRBV18	.	TRBJ2-1	CASSLTGAHEQFF	TGTGCCAGCTCACTCACAGGGGCCCATGAGCAGTTCTTC
TRBD1	TRBV19	.	TRBJ2-7	CASSTQGWAYEQYF	TGTGCCAGTAGTACACAGGGGTGGGCCTACGAGCAGTACTTC
.	TRBV9	.	TRBJ2-5	CASSVEWGRETQYF	TGTGCCAGCAGCGTAGAATGGGGCCGCGAGACCCAGTACTTC
TRBD2	TRBV28	.	TRBJ2-4	CASSVGLAVNIQYF	TGTGCCAGCAGTGTTGGACTAGCGGTAAACATTCAGTACTTC
TRBD1	TRBV19	.	TRBJ1-5	CASMYSGGIQPQHF	TGTGCCAGTATGTATTCAGGGGGCATACAGCCCCAGCATTTT
TRBD2	TRBV4-3	.	TRBJ2-1	CASSGLAGGYNEQFF	TGCGCCAGCAGCGGACTAGCGGGAGGTTACAATGAGCAGTTCTTC
TRBD1	TRBV7-8	.	TRBJ1-1	CASSSGTGAVNTEAFF	TGTGCCAGCAGCTCCGGGACAGGGGCCGTGAACACTGAAGCTTTCTTT
TRBD1	TRBV27	.	TRBJ1-2	CASSPRGTGTYGYTF	TGTGCCAGCAGTCCGCGTGGGACAGGGACATATGGCTACACCTTC
TRBD2	TRBV5-4	.	TRBJ2-7	CASSQGTSYEQYF	TGTGCCAGCAGCCAAGGGACTAGTTACGAGCAGTACTTC
.	TRBV27	.	TRBJ2-3	CASHTGRGTDTQYF	TGTGCCAGCCATACGGGGAGAGGGACAGATACGCAGTATTTT
.	TRBV5-4	.	TRBJ2-1	CASSLGGRDRYEQFF	TGTGCCAGCAGCTTGGGTGGGCGGGATCGGTATGAGCAGTTCTTC
.	TRBV6-5	.	TRBJ2-2	CASSARQFNTGELFF	TGTGCCAGCAGTGCTAGACAGTTCAACACCGGGGAGCTGTTTTTT
.	TRBV4-3	.	TRBJ2-3	CASSQAGTATDTQYF	TGCGCCAGCAGCCAAGCCGGGACTGCTACAGATACGCAGTATTTT
TRBD1	TRBV12-5	.	TRBJ1-2	CASGLRTGGSQNYGYTF	TGTGCTAGTGGCCTCAGGACAGGGGGTTCTCAGAACTATGGCTACACCTTC
.	TRBV6-1	.	TRBJ2-7	CATSTRSYEQYF	TGTGCCACCTCGACACGCTCCTACGAGCAGTACTTC
.	TRBV14	.	TRBJ2-5	CASSPGRTIKTQYF	TGTGCCAGCAGCCCGGGCAGGACTATAAAGACCCAGTACTTC
.	TRBV7-9	.	TRBJ1-2	CASSPQANYGYTF	TGTGCCAGCAGTCCTCAGGCTAACTATGGCTACACCTTC
TRBD2	TRBV19	.	TRBJ2-2	CASSISGVTGELFF	TGTGCCAGTAGCATTAGCGGGGTCACCGGGGAGCTGTTTTTT
.	TRBV11-2	.	TRBJ2-1	CASSLAPRESYNEQFF	TGTGCCAGCAGCTTAGCCCCCCGGGAGTCCTACAATGAGCAGTTCTTC
TRBD1	TRBV7-9	.	TRBJ1-1	CASSSDRAGTEAFF	TGTGCCAGCAGCTCGGACAGGGCGGGAACTGAAGCTTTCTTT
.	TRBV7-9	.	TRBJ2-7	CASSLVGVASYEQYF	TGTGCCAGCAGCTTGGTTGGCGTAGCGTCCTACGAGCAGTACTTC